A single sample gave rise to the 6 T cell receptor beta chains below, sequenced in a study of T cell responses to AZD1222 COVID-19 vaccine. Using immunoSEQ multiplex PCR, the repertoire was profiled, and TCRdb retains in-frame clones only, with some absent. The table lists approximately 100,000 clones, 70% to 90% of them singletons. The sequences come from peripheral blood, collected 28 days after the second AZD1222 dose. The receptor set was obtained from an adult who received the AZD1222 COVID-19 vaccine.

The CDR3 sequence is CASSRWDQGTDTQYF. Written as DNA, the CDR3 is TGTGCCAGCAGCAGGTGGGATCAGGGGACAGATACGCAGTATTTT. The chain carries TRBV5-4 and TRBJ2-3, with D possibly TRBD1 on 6 matching bases. V lost 4 bases, J lost 3 bases, and 15 bases lay in between. CDR1 SGHNT and CDR2 YYREEE come from the germline V gene (reference sequence). The CDR3 loop spans 15 amino acids.

The chain has TRBV5-8 and TRBJ2-1; no definite D call. The CDR3 spans 11 residues. Germline assignment: CDR1 SGHTS and CDR2 YDEGEE. V lost 4 bases to trimming and J lost 10 bases, with 9 bases between them. CDR3 in DNA: TGTGCCAGCAGCCCACATAGGGAGCAGTTCTTC. It yields the protein CASSPHREQFF.

V gene TRBV28 combines with J gene TRBJ2-7, with D perhaps assigned TRBD1 or TRBD2 (5 bases each). The CDR3 length is 14 residues. The germline V gene has CDR1 MDHEN and CDR2 SYDVKM. Trimming removed 7 bases at V and 2 bases at J, with 15 bases between. For the CDR3, the DNA is TGTGCCAGCAACCCCCCGGGACGCCCCTACGAGCAGTACTTC. It specifies CASNPPGRPYEQYF.

The rearrangement links TRBV3-1 (or the pseudogene TRBV3-2) to TRBJ1-5; D is ambiguous. This CDR3 is 15 amino acids long. Germline CDR1 LGHDT, CDR2 YNNKEL (reference sequence). The ends were cut back, 4 bases at V and 7 bases at J, with 17 bases in the middle. The CDR3: CASSPSYGGNQPQHF. DNA of the CDR3: TGTGCCAGCAGCCCATCTTATGGCGGGAACCAGCCCCAGCATTTT.

A few counts support this clone. The V and J genes are TRBV10-3 and TRBJ1-5; D remains ambiguous. Germline values: CDR1 ENHRY, CDR2 SYGVKD. The CDR3 loop spans 14 amino acids. Trimming left V 3 bases short and J 7 bases short, with 13 bases between. The CDR3 loop is CAISDWGREQPQHF. The DNA of the CDR3 is TGTGCCATCAGTGATTGGGGTAGAGAACAGCCCCAGCATTTT.

J is TRBJ1-4 and V is TRBV5-1; D unclear. The CDR3 totals 14 residues. Germline V CDR1 and CDR2: SGHRS, YFSETQ. V was cut by 4 bases and J by 7 bases, with 14 bases left in between. CDR3 protein: CASSPGGLGEKLFF. The CDR3 nucleotides read TGCGCCAGCAGCCCTGGAGGGTTGGGTGAAAAACTGTTTTTT.